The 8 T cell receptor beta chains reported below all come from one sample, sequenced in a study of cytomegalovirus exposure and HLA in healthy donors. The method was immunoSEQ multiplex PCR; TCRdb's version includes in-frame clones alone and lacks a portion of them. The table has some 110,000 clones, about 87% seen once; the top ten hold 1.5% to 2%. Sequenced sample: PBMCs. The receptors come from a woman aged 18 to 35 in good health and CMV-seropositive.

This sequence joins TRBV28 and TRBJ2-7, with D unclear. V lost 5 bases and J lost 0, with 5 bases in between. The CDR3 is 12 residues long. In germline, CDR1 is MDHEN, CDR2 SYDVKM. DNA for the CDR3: TGTGCCAGCAGTGACACCTCCTACGAGCAGTACGTC. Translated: CASSDTSYEQYV.

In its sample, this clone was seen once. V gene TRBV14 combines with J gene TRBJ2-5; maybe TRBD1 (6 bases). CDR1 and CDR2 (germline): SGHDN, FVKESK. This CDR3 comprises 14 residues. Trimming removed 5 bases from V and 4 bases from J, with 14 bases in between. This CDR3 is CASSLRAGAETQYF. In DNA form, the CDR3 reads TGTGCCAGCAGCTTGCGAGCAGGGGCAGAGACCCAGTACTTC.

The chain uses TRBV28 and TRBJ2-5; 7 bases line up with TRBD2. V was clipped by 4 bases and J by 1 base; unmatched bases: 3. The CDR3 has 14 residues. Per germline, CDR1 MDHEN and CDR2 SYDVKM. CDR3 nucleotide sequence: TGTGCCAGCAGTTCTCGACTAGCCCAAGAGACCCAGTACTTC. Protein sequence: CASSSRLAQETQYF.

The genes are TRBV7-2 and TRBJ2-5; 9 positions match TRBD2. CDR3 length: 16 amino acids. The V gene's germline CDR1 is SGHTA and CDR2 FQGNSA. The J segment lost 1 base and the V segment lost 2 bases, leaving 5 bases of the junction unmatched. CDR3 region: CASSLQAGGIQETQYF. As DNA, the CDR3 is TGTGCCAGCAGCTTACAAGCGGGGGGAATCCAAGAGACCCAGTACTTC.

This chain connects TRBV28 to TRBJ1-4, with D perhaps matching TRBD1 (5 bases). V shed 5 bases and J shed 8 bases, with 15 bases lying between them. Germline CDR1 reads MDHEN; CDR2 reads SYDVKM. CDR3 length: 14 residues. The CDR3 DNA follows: TGTGCCAGCAGTGCAAACTCAGGGTTAGAAAAACTGTTTTTT. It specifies CASSANSGLEKLFF.

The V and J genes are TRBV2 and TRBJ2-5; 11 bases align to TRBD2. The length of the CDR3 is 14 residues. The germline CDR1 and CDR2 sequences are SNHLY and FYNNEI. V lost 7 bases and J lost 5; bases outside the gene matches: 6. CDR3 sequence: CASTKLAGVETQYF. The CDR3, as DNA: TGTGCCAGCACTAAACTAGCGGGGGTGGAGACCCAGTACTTC.

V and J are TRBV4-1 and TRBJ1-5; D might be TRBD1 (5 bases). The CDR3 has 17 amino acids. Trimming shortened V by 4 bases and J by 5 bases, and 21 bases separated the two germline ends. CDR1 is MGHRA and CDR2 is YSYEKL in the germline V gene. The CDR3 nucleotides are TGCGCCAGCAGCCCTGTAGGCGAAACAGGTTTCTATCAGCCCCAGCATTTT. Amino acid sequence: CASSPVGETGFYQPQHF.

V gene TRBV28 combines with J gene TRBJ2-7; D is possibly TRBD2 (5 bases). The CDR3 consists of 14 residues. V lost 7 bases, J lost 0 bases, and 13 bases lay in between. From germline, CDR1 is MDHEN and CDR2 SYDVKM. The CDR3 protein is CASNPPGSSYEQYF. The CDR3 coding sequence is TGTGCCAGCAACCCCCCGGGGAGCTCCTACGAGCAGTACTTC.